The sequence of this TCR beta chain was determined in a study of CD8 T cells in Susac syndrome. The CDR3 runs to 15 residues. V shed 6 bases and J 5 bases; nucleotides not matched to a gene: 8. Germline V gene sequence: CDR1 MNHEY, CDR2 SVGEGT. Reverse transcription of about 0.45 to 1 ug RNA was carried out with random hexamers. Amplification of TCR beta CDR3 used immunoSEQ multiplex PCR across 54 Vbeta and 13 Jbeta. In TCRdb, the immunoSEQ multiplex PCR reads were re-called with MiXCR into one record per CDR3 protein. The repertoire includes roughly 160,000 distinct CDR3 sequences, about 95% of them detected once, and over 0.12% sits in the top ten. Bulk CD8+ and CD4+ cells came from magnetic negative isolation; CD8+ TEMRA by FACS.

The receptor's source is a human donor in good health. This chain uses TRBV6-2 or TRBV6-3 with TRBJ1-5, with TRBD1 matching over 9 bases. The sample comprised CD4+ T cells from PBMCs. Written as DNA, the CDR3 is TGTGCCAGCAGGCCCCGGGACAGGGAGTATCAGCCCCAGCATTTT. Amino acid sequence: CASRPRDREYQPQHF.